Presented here are 28 T cell receptor beta chains from one specimen sequenced in a study of T-cell reconstitution after alpha-beta-depleted transplantation in children. For TCRbeta, the library was prepared with unique molecular identifiers. MiXCR, applied by TCRdb to the PCR reads, yields one record per CDR3 protein. The table has roughly 670,000 distinct CDR3 sequences, around 14% seen once. The material sequenced was PBMCs, taken before TCRalphabeta/CD19-depleted stem cell transplant. The source of these receptors is a girl aged 2 to 10 with congenital amegakaryocytic thrombocytopenia, due to receive a stem cell transplant.

In this sample, this clonotype turned up many times. The V and J genes are TRBV5-1 and TRBJ1-1; possible D gene TRBD1, 5 bases. V shed 2 bases and J shed 7 bases, with 12 bases lying between them. The CDR3 extends over 13 amino acids. CDR1 is SGHRS and CDR2 is YFSETQ in the germline V gene. CDR3 in DNA: TGCGCCAGCAGCTTCGGGCAGGGCTTTGAAGCTTTCTTT. The encoded protein is CASSFGQGFEAFF.

This clonotype was found many times. The gene calls are TRBV12-3 or TRBV12-4 and TRBJ2-5, with D uncertain. This CDR3 spans 14 amino acids. The V end was cut by 3 bases, the J end by 1 base, with 9 bases between. The CDR3 region has the DNA TGTGCCAGCAGTTTTTATGGGGTCCAAGAGACCCAGTACTTC. It codes for CASSFYGVQETQYF.

This clonotype came up many times. The V and J genes are TRBV5-1 and TRBJ1-1, with 7 bases lining up with TRBD1. V trimming: 3 bases; J trimming: 4 bases; junction bases outside the gene matches: 9. CDR3 length equals 15 residues. Germline loops: CDR1 SGHRS, CDR2 YFSETQ. The CDR3 nucleotides read TGCGCCAGCAGCTCCCTGACAGGGATGGGCACTGAAGCTTTCTTT. Its translation: CASSSLTGMGTEAFF.

This clonotype was observed a few times. The J gene is TRBJ2-1, the V gene TRBV5-5, with TRBD1 matching over 7 bases. Trimming took 1 base from V and 15 from J; bases not matched to a gene: 10. Germline V gene sequence: CDR1 SGHKS, CDR2 YYEKEE (reference sequence). This CDR3 is 13 amino acids long. The DNA of the CDR3 is TGTGCCAGCAGCTTGCCCCCTCGGGGACAGCCGTTCTTC. This sequence encodes CASSLPPRGQPFF. Complete variable domain (other parts from reference TRBV5-5 and TRBJ2-1): DAGVTQSPTHLIKTRGQQVTLRCSPISGHKSVSWYQQVLGQGPQFIFQYYEKEERGRGNFPDRFSARQFPNYSSELNVNALLLGDSALYLCASSLPPRGQPFFGPGTRLTVL.

V and J are TRBV12-5 and TRBJ2-5; no firm D call. The V gene's germline CDR1 is LGHNT and CDR2 FRNRAP. The CDR3 covers 13 residues. V was shortened by 2 bases and J by 3 bases, with 7 bases between the two germline ends. The CDR3 sequence: CASGLPTEETQYF. The DNA for the CDR3 is TGTGCTAGTGGTTTGCCTACAGAAGAGACCCAGTACTTC.

This clonotype came up many times. The chain has TRBV7-6 and TRBJ2-1; D is undetermined. Per the germline V gene, CDR1 is SGHVS and CDR2 is FNYEAQ. Trimming removed 3 bases at V and 6 bases at J, with 21 bases between. This CDR3 has 17 amino acids. The CDR3 DNA reads as TGTGCCAGCAGCTTTTCAATCTGGTCAGTAGGCTCCAATGAGCAGTTCTTC. Amino acid sequence: CASSFSIWSVGSNEQFF.

In this sample, this clonotype turned up many times. The chain links TRBV10-3 to TRBJ2-3; D remains ambiguous. Trimming removed 3 bases at V and 7 bases at J, with 11 bases between. The CDR3 contains 13 residues. Germline-derived CDR1 and CDR2 are ENHRY and SYGVKD. Here the CDR3 reads CAISEQGTNTQYF. The CDR3 DNA follows: TGTGCCATCAGTGAACAAGGAACCAATACGCAGTATTTT.

The chain is built from TRBV15 and TRBJ2-6; 7 nucleotides line up with TRBD1. The CDR3 covers 16 residues. Germline lookup yields CDR1 LNHNV and CDR2 YYDKDF (reference sequence). J gave up 0 bases and V 9 bases, and 8 bases lay outside the gene matches. The CDR3 is CATMGQINSGANVLTF. In nucleotides, the CDR3 is TGTGCCACGATGGGACAGATAAACTCTGGGGCCAACGTCCTGACTTTC.

The rearrangement joins TRBV10-3 to TRBJ2-5; TRBD2 aligns across 7 bases. The germline V gene encodes CDR1 ENHRY and CDR2 SYGVKD. The CDR3 consists of 12 residues. Unmatched junction bases numbered 8, after V lost 11 bases and J lost 5 bases. The CDR3 nucleotides read TGTGCCTTTCGGGGGGTGGGGGAGACCCAGTACTTC. Protein product: CAFRGVGETQYF.

In its sample, this clonotype was seen many times. This chain joins TRBV5-1 and TRBJ2-5, with D possibly matching TRBD2 (5 bases). Germline CDR1 and CDR2: SGHRS and YFSETQ. Trimming stripped 0 bases from V and 2 bases from J, with 8 bases between. The CDR3 is made up of 14 amino acids. CDR3 sequence (DNA): TGCGCCAGCAGCTTGGCCCCGGGACAAGAGACCCAGTACTTC. Translation: CASSLAPGQETQYF.

This clonotype came up many times. J is TRBJ1-5 and V is TRBV7-2; D call uncertain. Germline-derived CDR1 and CDR2 are SGHTA and FQGNSA. The length of the CDR3 is 14 residues. Trimming pared 2 bases from V and 4 bases from J, leaving 9 bases between. The CDR3 DNA follows: TGTGCCAGCAGCTTATATATCGCGAATCAGCCCCAGCATTTT. This gives the protein CASSLYIANQPQHF.

The rearrangement joins TRBV27 to TRBJ2-7, with TRBD1 identical over 8 bases. Germline V lookup: CDR1 MNHEY, CDR2 SMNVEV (reference sequence). The CDR3 runs to 15 residues. Trimming cost V 4 bases and J 3 bases; bases outside gene matches: 8. The CDR3 loop is CASSSQNDRGYEQYF. DNA of the CDR3: TGTGCCAGCAGTTCCCAAAATGACAGGGGCTACGAGCAGTACTTC.

This clonotype was found many times. J is TRBJ2-7 and V is TRBV5-1; 8 bases are a match to TRBD2. CDR1 is SGHRS and CDR2 is YFSETQ in the germline V gene. The CDR3 has 15 residues. Unmatched junction bases numbered 6, after V lost 1 base and J lost 3 bases. This CDR3 reads CASSLSPAGDYEQYF. CDR3 sequence (DNA): TGCGCCAGCAGCTTGTCTCCAGCGGGGGACTACGAGCAGTACTTC.

As to this clonotype: Just one base apart from a much larger clone, this may be a read error. The chain links TRBV5-1 to TRBJ1-3; no reliable D call. CDR1 is SGHRS, CDR2 YFSETQ, per germline. This CDR3 spans 11 amino acids. The CDR3 protein is CASSSGNTISF. In nucleotides, the CDR3 is TGCGCCAGCAGCTCCGGAAACACCATATCTTTT.

The chain is built from TRBV5-1 and TRBJ2-1; 10 bases are a match to TRBD2. Losses at the gene ends were 3 bases for V and 5 bases for J; bases not matched to a gene: 11. CDR1 is SGHRS and CDR2 is YFSETQ in the germline V gene. There are 17 residues in the CDR3. The CDR3 protein is CASSSRQPSGSHNEQFF. The CDR3 nucleotides read TGCGCCAGCAGCTCCCGACAACCTAGCGGGAGCCACAATGAGCAGTTCTTC. The full variable domain, its missing parts supplied by reference TRBV5-1 and TRBJ2-1, is KAGVTQTPRYLIKTRGQQVTLSCSPISGHRSVSWYQQTPGQGLQFLFEYFSETQRNKGNFPGRFSGRQFSNSRSEMNVSTLELGDSALYLCASSSRQPSGSHNEQFFGPGTRLTVL.

This clonotype occurred many times. The chain has TRBV29-1 and TRBJ2-5; D may be TRBD2 (5 bases). The CDR3 has 13 amino acids. Germline V gene sequence: CDR1 SQVTM, CDR2 ANQGSEA. With 1 base removed from V and 5 bases from J, the gap between germline ends came to 11 bases. CDR3 residues: CSVEGPSSETQYF. Here the CDR3 DNA reads TGCAGCGTTGAAGGGCCTAGCTCCGAGACCCAGTACTTC.

This clonotype appeared many times. The chain carries TRBV7-3 and TRBJ1-3; 7 bases align to TRBD1. J lost 4 bases, V lost 0 bases, and 0 bases had no gene match. The CDR3 has 14 residues. Germline values: CDR1 SGHTA, CDR2 FQGTGA. This CDR3 is CASSLTDRGNTIYF. CDR3 in DNA: TGTGCCAGCAGCTTAACGGACAGGGGAAACACCATATATTTT. Looking up the rest from reference TRBV7-3 and TRBJ1-3 gives the full variable domain: GAGVSQTPSNKVTEKGKYVELRCDPISGHTALYWYRQSLGQGPEFLIYFQGTGAADDSGLPNDRFFAVRPEGSVSTLKIQRTERGDSAVYLCASSLTDRGNTIYFGEGSWLTVV.

The chain employs TRBV7-2 and TRBJ1-1; no firm D call. Germline V CDR1 and CDR2: SGHTA, FQGNSA. Trimming cost V 5 bases and J 4 bases, with 11 bases left between them. The CDR3 is made up of 13 amino acids. The CDR3 reads CASSPIWGTEAFF. The CDR3 bases are TGTGCCAGCAGCCCTATTTGGGGCACTGAAGCTTTCTTT.

The chain couples TRBV20-1 to TRBJ2-1, with TRBD2 identical over 13 bases. Trimming cost V 3 bases and J 8 bases; bases outside gene matches: 7. Germline lookup yields CDR1 DFQATT and CDR2 SNEGSKA (reference sequence). The CDR3 sequence is 15 residues long. The CDR3 region has the DNA TGCAGTGCTAGCACCGGGACTAGCGGGATATATGAGCAGTTCTTC. Residues: CSASTGTSGIYEQFF.

This clonotype was observed many times. This chain uses TRBV7-2 with TRBJ2-1; 9 bases are shared with TRBD2. From germline, CDR1 is SGHTA and CDR2 FQGNSA. V was clipped by 1 base and J by 4 bases; unmatched bases: 5. There are 16 residues in the CDR3. The CDR3 region has the DNA TGTGCCAGCAGCTTAGTCCGCGGGAGGGCTTACAATGAGCAGTTCTTC. It encodes CASSLVRGRAYNEQFF.

Note on this clonotype: No conserved phenylalanine or tryptophan ends this CDR3, so it is likely a read error. The rearrangement joins TRBV29-1 to TRBJ2-2; 7 bases are a match to TRBD1. The V gene's germline CDR1 is SQVTM and CDR2 ANQGSEA. This CDR3 has 14 residues. The V gene end was trimmed by 4 bases and the J gene end by 5 bases; junction bases not matched to a gene: 7. This CDR3 is CSVAGQMNTGELFY. The CDR3 DNA is TGCAGCGTTGCGGGACAGATGAATACCGGGGAGCTGTTTTAT.

This clonotype showed up just a few times. The chain is built from TRBV15 and TRBJ2-5; 8 bases are shared with TRBD2. This CDR3 spans 17 amino acids. Trimming took 3 bases from V and 1 from J; bases not matched to a gene: 10. CDR1 LNHNV and CDR2 YYDKDF come from the germline V gene (reference sequence). The CDR3 DNA reads as TGTGCCACCAGCAGGGCTGGGACTAGTATCTTCCAAGAGACCCAGTACTTC. Its translation: CATSRAGTSIFQETQYF.

This clonotype came up many times. V is TRBV5-5 and J is TRBJ2-2, with D possibly TRBD2 on 5 matching bases. This CDR3 comprises 15 residues. V gave up 3 bases and J gave up 1 base, with 10 bases separating them. From germline, CDR1 is SGHKS and CDR2 YYEKEE (reference sequence). CDR3 loop: CASSYLGLNTGELFF. The CDR3 region has the DNA TGTGCCAGCAGCTATTTAGGACTGAACACCGGGGAGCTGTTTTTT.

The genes are TRBV20-1 and TRBJ2-2; no reliable D call. V lost 5 bases and J lost 4, with 11 bases in between. CDR1 and CDR2 from the germline V gene are DFQATT and SNEGSKA (reference sequence). The CDR3 loop spans 13 amino acids. The CDR3 loop reads CSAYARGTGELFF. As DNA, the CDR3 is TGCAGTGCTTATGCTAGAGGCACCGGGGAGCTGTTTTTT.

The table lists this clonotype with many counts. The chain joins TRBV5-1 to TRBJ2-5; D possibly corresponds to TRBD2 (6 bases). Germline V gene lookup returns CDR1 SGHRS and CDR2 YFSETQ. The length of the CDR3 is 14 residues. Deletions cut 0 bases from V and 7 bases from J, with 13 bases between. CDR3 nucleotides: TGCGCCAGCAGCTTGGGACTAGTTGTGGGGACCCAGTACTTC. Protein: CASSLGLVVGTQYF.

This clonotype was observed at least ten times. The rearrangement uses TRBV7-6 and TRBJ2-1; the D gene could be TRBD1 or TRBD2 (5 bases each). Per germline, CDR1 SGHVS and CDR2 FNYEAQ. V shed 3 bases and J shed 4 bases, with 13 bases lying between them. This CDR3 region has 15 residues. CDR3 sequence (DNA): TGTGCCAGCAGCTTTTGGGACGGAGATTACAATGAGCAGTTCTTC. Amino acid sequence: CASSFWDGDYNEQFF.

This clonotype was seen a single time. A read error may explain this, as a much larger clone is one base away. This chain joins TRBV7-9 and TRBJ2-5; D may be TRBD2 (5 bases). The ends were cut back, 2 bases at V and 0 bases at J, with 16 bases in the middle. CDR3 length: 17 amino acids. Germline V gene lookup returns CDR1 SEHNR and CDR2 FQNEAQ (reference sequence). The DNA of the CDR3 is TGTGCCAGCAGCTTAACTGGTGCTCAGCGGAACCAAGAGACCCAGTACTTC. Translating gives CASSLTGAQRNQETQYF.

The J gene is TRBJ1-5, the V gene TRBV12-3 or TRBV12-4; D possibly corresponds to TRBD1 (6 bases). Trimming stripped 3 bases from V and 6 bases from J, with 15 bases between. The CDR3 has 15 amino acids. The CDR3 here is CASSFLSQGTQPQHF. CDR3 DNA sequence: TGTGCCAGCAGTTTCCTCTCACAGGGTACTCAGCCCCAGCATTTT.